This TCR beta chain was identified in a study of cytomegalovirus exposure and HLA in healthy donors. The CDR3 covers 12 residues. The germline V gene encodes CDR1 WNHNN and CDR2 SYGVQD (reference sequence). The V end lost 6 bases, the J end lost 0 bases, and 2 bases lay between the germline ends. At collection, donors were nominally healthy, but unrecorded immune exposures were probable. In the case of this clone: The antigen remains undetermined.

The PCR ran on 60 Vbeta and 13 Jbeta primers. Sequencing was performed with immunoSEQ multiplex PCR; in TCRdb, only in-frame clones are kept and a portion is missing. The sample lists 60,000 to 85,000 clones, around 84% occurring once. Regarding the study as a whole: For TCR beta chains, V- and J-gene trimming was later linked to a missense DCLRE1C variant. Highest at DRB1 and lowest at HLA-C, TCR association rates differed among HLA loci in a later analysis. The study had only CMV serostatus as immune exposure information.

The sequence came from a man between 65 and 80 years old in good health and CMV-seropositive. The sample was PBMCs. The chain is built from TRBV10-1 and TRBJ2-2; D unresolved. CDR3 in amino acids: CASSSNTGELFF. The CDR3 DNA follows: TGCGCCAGCAGCTCGAACACCGGGGAGCTGTTTTTT.